Sequencing of this T cell receptor beta chain was carried out in a study of shared clonotypes between healthy human individuals. Measured with immunoSEQ multiplex PCR; TCRdb has only the in-frame clones, and not every one. Counted here are about 2.3 million clones, 80% to 95% occurring once; the ten biggest clones make up 0.39%. The V end lost 2 bases, the J end lost 4 bases, and 11 bases lay between the germline ends. CDR3 length equals 14 residues. Germline V gene sequence: CDR1 MNHNS, CDR2 SASEGT. This clone was detected once. This sequence joins TRBV6-1 and TRBJ1-1, with D maybe TRBD1 (6 bases). What was sequenced was naive CD4+ T cells from PBMCs. Subset noted: CD45RA+ positively selected. The receptor comes from a man in his late teens or twenties in good health. Some clones in this sample may be carry-over from other donors' samples. The CDR3 region is CASSEQGRTTEAFF. The CDR3 nucleotides read TGTGCCAGCAGTGAACAGGGGCGAACCACTGAAGCTTTCTTT.